This TCR beta chain originates from a study of response to subunit inactivated influenza vaccine (dated by TCRdb to 2017 to 2018). Study-level background: Deep quantitative profiling of the T cell receptor repertoire was used in the study to follow responses to a trivalent subunit inactivated influenza vaccine. Overall study results and their limits: The authors suggested that each seasonal influenza vaccination may recruit only a limited number of new T cells.

To prepare the library, RT-PCR was applied. The run used an Illumina HiSeq 2500. Using fastp at Q25 and MiXCR, TCRdb reprocessed the public reads and kept productive beta chains. Rows with one shared CDR3 protein collapse into an entry with the most common genes and DNA. The sample profile shows about 520,000 distinct CDR3 sequences; approximately 7.2% of them were found once. Roughly 13% of the sample is held by the ten biggest clonotypes. Its CDR3 holds 12 amino acids, cysteine through phenylalanine. The DNA shown is the 36-base CDR3, in frame from base 1. Trimming at the junction amounts to 3 bases on V and 8 bases on J, and the germline ends lie 10 bases apart. For CDR1 and CDR2, the germline V gene (reference sequence) lists DFQATT and SNEGSKA. In its sample, this clonotype was seen a few times. Its binding antigen is unknown. Base qualities were left out, and no much larger clone turns up one base away.

The V and J segments used are TRBV20-1 and TRBJ1-4; the D gene remains uncertain. The material sequenced was PBMCs from blood, taken roughly 24 months after vaccination. This TCR came from a man aged 45 to 70 who received an inactivated influenza vaccine. Donor details come from another sample of the same person, matched by shared clones. CDR3 protein: CSASQNSEKLFF. The nucleotide sequence reads TGCAGTGCTAGTCAGAACTCCGAAAAACTGTTTTTT.